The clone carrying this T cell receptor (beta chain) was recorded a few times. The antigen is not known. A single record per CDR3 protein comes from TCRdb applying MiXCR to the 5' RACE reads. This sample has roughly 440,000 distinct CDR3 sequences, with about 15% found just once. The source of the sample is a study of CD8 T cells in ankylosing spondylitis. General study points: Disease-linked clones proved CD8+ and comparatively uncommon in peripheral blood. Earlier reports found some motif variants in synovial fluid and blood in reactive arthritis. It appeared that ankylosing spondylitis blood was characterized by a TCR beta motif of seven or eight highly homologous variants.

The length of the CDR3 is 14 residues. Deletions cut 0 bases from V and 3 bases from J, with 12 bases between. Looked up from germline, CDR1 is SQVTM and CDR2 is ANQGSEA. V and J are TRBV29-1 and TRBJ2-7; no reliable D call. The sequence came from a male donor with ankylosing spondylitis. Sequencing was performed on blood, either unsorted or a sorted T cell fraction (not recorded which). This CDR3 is CSVEDPPTVYEQYF. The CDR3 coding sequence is TGCAGCGTTGAAGATCCCCCGACCGTCTACGAGCAGTACTTC.